One and the same sample provided the 8 T cell receptor beta chains below, sequenced in a study of T cell changes during pregnancy in multiple sclerosis (dated by TCRdb to the late 2010s). Library method: the immunoSEQ multiplex PCR assay. TCRdb holds this immuneACCESS table with in-frame rearrangements only. Some clones are missing; in checked studies, unresolved V genes explain under half, and the rest has no known cause. This sample lists under 45,000 clones; around 93% were detected once. The top ten clones comprise 0.6% to 0.75% of the sample. The source was CD4+ T cells from peripheral blood mononuclear cells, collected in the third trimester of pregnancy. Receptors originate from a female donor with multiple sclerosis, enrolled in a pregnancy study.

This clone appeared a single time. This sequence joins TRBV11-1 and TRBJ2-3, with D perhaps matching TRBD2 (6 bases). Trimming stripped 8 bases from V and 4 bases from J, with 13 bases between. The germline gives CDR1 SGHAT, CDR2 FQDESV (reference sequence). The length of the CDR3 is 13 residues. The CDR3 reads CASAPQRADTQYF. CDR3 coding DNA: TGTGCCAGCGCCCCCCAGCGGGCAGATACGCAGTATTTT.

The CDR3 coding sequence is TGCGCCAGCAGCTTGGGGGTCACTAGTGGCGAGCAGTACTTC. It encodes CASSLGVTSGEQYF. The chain combines TRBV5-1 with TRBJ2-7; possibly TRBD2 for D (5 bases). The CDR3 totals 14 residues. Trimming shortened V by 0 bases and J by 6 bases, and 13 bases separated the two germline ends. CDR1 is SGHRS and CDR2 is YFSETQ in the germline V gene. Looking up the rest from reference TRBV5-1 and TRBJ2-7 gives the full variable domain: KAGVTQTPRYLIKTRGQQVTLSCSPISGHRSVSWYQQTPGQGLQFLFEYFSETQRNKGNFPGRFSGRQFSNSRSEMNVSTLELGDSALYLCASSLGVTSGEQYFGPGTRLTVT.

The rearrangement links TRBV5-1 to TRBJ2-5; 7 bases align to TRBD2. The CDR3 extends over 16 amino acids. V lost 0 bases, J lost 2 bases, and 7 bases stayed unmatched. Germline V gives CDR1 SGHRS, CDR2 YFSETQ. The CDR3 DNA is TGCGCCAGCAGCTTGGCTCCTAGCGGAGGGCAAGAGACCCAGTACTTC. This encodes CASSLAPSGGQETQYF. The variable domain in full, with the rest retrieved from reference TRBV5-1 and TRBJ2-5, is KAGVTQTPRYLIKTRGQQVTLSCSPISGHRSVSWYQQTPGQGLQFLFEYFSETQRNKGNFPGRFSGRQFSNSRSEMNVSTLELGDSALYLCASSLAPSGGQETQYFGPGTRLLVL.

The chain links TRBV9 to TRBJ1-2; no reliable D call. The V gene lost 0 bases and the J gene lost 5 bases, with 8 bases spanning the gap. Germline V gives CDR1 SGDLS, CDR2 YYNGEE. CDR3 length: 13 residues. The CDR3 loop is CASSVGGMYGYTF. CDR3 bases: TGTGCCAGCAGCGTAGGAGGGATGTATGGCTACACCTTC.

This chain joins TRBV9 and TRBJ2-4, with TRBD2 matching over 11 bases. This CDR3 region has 15 residues. The trim removed 2 bases at V and 7 bases at J, leaving 5 bases unmatched. The V gene's germline CDR1 is SGDLS and CDR2 YYNGEE. CDR3: CASSVSGGARNIQYF. DNA for the CDR3: TGTGCCAGCAGCGTTAGCGGGGGGGCGCGGAACATTCAGTACTTC.

This clone was seen once. V and J are TRBV11-1 and TRBJ2-6, with a tentative D call TRBD1 (5 bases). The CDR3 runs 16 residues. Germline values: CDR1 SGHAT, CDR2 FQDESV (reference sequence). V lost 1 base, J lost 0 bases, and 7 bases lay in between. CDR3 region: CASSLGGNSGANVLTF. CDR3 sequence (DNA): TGTGCCAGCAGCTTAGGGGGCAACTCTGGGGCCAACGTCCTGACTTTC.

This clone has a single count. The chain employs TRBV19 and TRBJ1-1; D possibly corresponds to TRBD1 (6 bases). Germline V gives CDR1 LNHDA, CDR2 SQIVND (reference sequence). Trimming stripped 6 bases from V and 0 bases from J, with 17 bases between. The CDR3 sequence is 16 residues long. CDR3 nucleotides: TGTGCCAGTAGGAGGACAGCATCTCATATGAACACTGAAGCTTTCTTT. This codes for CASRRTASHMNTEAFF.

The V and J genes are TRBV5-1 and TRBJ2-7; 11 bases fit TRBD2. The CDR3 is made up of 18 amino acids. Per the germline V gene, CDR1 is SGHRS and CDR2 is YFSETQ. Trimming removed 0 bases from V and 0 bases from J; junction bases left unmatched: 8. CDR3 nucleotides: TGCGCCAGCAGCTTGGCAGCTAGCGGGGGGCGCGACTCCTACGAGCAGTACTTC. Its translation is CASSLAASGGRDSYEQYF.